The present entry profiles one T cell receptor beta chain with its context. Its antigen is unknown. This specimen comes from a study of post-analysis software for immune sequencing data. Study overall: Recorded subtypes: relapsing-remitting, secondary progressive, progressive-relapsing; some patients unannotated. Study-level points and caveats: TRBV segments more frequent in patients than in controls numbered five and included TRBV5-6, TRBV5-1 and TRBV20-1. Diversity measured as normalized Chao1 was significantly lower in multiple sclerosis patients than in controls. Under the F measure, samples that were prepared in one batch clustered strongly together.

The V gene lost 8 bases and the J gene lost 5 bases, with 16 bases spanning the gap. The germline V gene has CDR1 SGHTA and CDR2 FQGNSA. The CDR3 length is 13 residues. cDNA libraries of TCR beta carried unique molecular identifiers. TCRdb redid the calling of the PCR reads with MiXCR, one entry per CDR3 protein. The profile shows roughly 650,000 distinct CDR3 sequences, 59% of them singletons. V and J are TRBV7-2 and TRBJ2-7, with D perhaps assigned TRBD1 or TRBD2 (6 bases each). The sequencing sample was made of blood. The TCR sequence derives from a girl under 10 years old with multiple sclerosis. The CDR3, as DNA: TGTGCCAGCGGCAGACCGGGGGCGGACGAGCAGTACTTC. This encodes CASGRPGADEQYF.